Shown below are 7 T cell receptor beta chains from a single sample sequenced in a study of persistence of HIV-infected CD4 T cells. Antigen specificity for these receptors is unknown. This nonspecific control used anti-CD3/anti-CD28 bead stimulation of CD4+ T cells. Sorting of responding CD4+ T cells relied on upregulated CD40 ligand together with CD69. Sequencing used immunoSEQ version 4 in survey mode. Repertoires were generated with immunoSEQ multiplex PCR, while TCRdb's copy carries only in-frame clones and drops some. The repertoire holds about 51,000 clones, with just under 90% as singletons. This material consisted of CD4+ T cells sorted from PBMCs after roughly 17-hour stimulation, taken from a patient who received antiretroviral therapy. The receptors shown here come from an adult woman with HIV who was CMV-seropositive.

Points on this clone: The sample contains more than one DNA sequence encoding this CDR3. This chain links TRBV5-1 with TRBJ2-7; D may be TRBD2 (6 bases). The CDR3 runs to 14 residues. V was pared by 3 bases and J by 2 bases, with 12 bases between. Germline V gene data show CDR1 as SGHRS and CDR2 as YFSETQ. CDR3 sequence reads: CASSSGTGTYEQYF. CDR3 sequence (DNA): TGCGCCAGCAGCTCCGGGACTGGAACCTACGAGCAGTACTTC.

This chain joins TRBV10-3 and TRBJ2-5; no definite D call. Germline V gene sequence: CDR1 ENHRY, CDR2 SYGVKD. The CDR3 covers 16 residues. V dropped 3 bases and J dropped 5 bases, with 19 bases sitting between them. CDR3 bases: TGTGCCATCAGTGACGACCGTAGAATGGTCGGGGAGACCCAGTACTTC. Amino acid sequence: CAISDDRRMVGETQYF.

DNA for the CDR3: TGCGCCAGCGGCACAGCGGGAGCTGGGGCCAACGTCCTGACTTTC. Translating it yields CASGTAGAGANVLTF. The V call is TRBV5-1, the J call TRBJ2-6; 8 bases map to TRBD2. The germline V gene encodes CDR1 SGHRS and CDR2 YFSETQ. The CDR3 sequence is 15 residues long. V lost 7 bases, J lost 2 bases, and 5 bases stayed unmatched.

The chain has TRBV18 and TRBJ2-5, with TRBD2 identical over 12 bases. CDR3 length: 15 amino acids. With 4 bases clipped from V and 4 bases from J, the junction kept 4 bases outside the gene matches. Germline V gene lookup returns CDR1 KGHSH and CDR2 LQKENI. The CDR3 nucleotides are TGTGCCAGCTCACTGGCTAGCGGGAGGGCAGAGACCCAGTACTTC. Translating gives CASSLASGRAETQYF.

This clone was seen only a few times. This chain joins TRBV20-1 and TRBJ2-7; 8 nucleotides match TRBD2. The CDR3 spans 16 residues. Trimming removed 3 bases from V and 2 bases from J; junction bases left unmatched: 12. Germline CDR1 is DFQATT and CDR2 is SNEGSKA (reference sequence). The DNA for the CDR3 is TGCAGTGCTAGTCTTTCGGCTAGCGGGCTCCCCTACGAGCAGTACTTC. Amino acids: CSASLSASGLPYEQYF.

In DNA, the CDR3 is TGTGCCAGCACCCCTCCAGGGTTCACTGCTCGTATGAACACTGAAGCTTTCTTT. This gives the protein CASTPPGFTARMNTEAFF. The V and J genes are TRBV7-9 and TRBJ1-1; D perhaps matches TRBD1 (5 bases). Germline lookup yields CDR1 SEHNR and CDR2 FQNEAQ (reference sequence). Trimming removed 7 bases from V and 0 bases from J, with 24 bases in between. This CDR3 spans 18 amino acids.

The chain joins TRBV3-1 (or the pseudogene TRBV3-2) to TRBJ2-2, with a possible D match to TRBD2 (5 bases). Germline loops: CDR1 LGHDT, CDR2 YNNKEL (reference sequence). The CDR3 extends over 17 amino acids. V was cut by 0 bases and J by 4 bases, with 15 bases left in between. CDR3 sequence: CASSQERSMAGTGELFF. The DNA for the CDR3 is TGTGCCAGCAGCCAAGAAAGGAGTATGGCGGGCACCGGGGAGCTGTTTTTT.